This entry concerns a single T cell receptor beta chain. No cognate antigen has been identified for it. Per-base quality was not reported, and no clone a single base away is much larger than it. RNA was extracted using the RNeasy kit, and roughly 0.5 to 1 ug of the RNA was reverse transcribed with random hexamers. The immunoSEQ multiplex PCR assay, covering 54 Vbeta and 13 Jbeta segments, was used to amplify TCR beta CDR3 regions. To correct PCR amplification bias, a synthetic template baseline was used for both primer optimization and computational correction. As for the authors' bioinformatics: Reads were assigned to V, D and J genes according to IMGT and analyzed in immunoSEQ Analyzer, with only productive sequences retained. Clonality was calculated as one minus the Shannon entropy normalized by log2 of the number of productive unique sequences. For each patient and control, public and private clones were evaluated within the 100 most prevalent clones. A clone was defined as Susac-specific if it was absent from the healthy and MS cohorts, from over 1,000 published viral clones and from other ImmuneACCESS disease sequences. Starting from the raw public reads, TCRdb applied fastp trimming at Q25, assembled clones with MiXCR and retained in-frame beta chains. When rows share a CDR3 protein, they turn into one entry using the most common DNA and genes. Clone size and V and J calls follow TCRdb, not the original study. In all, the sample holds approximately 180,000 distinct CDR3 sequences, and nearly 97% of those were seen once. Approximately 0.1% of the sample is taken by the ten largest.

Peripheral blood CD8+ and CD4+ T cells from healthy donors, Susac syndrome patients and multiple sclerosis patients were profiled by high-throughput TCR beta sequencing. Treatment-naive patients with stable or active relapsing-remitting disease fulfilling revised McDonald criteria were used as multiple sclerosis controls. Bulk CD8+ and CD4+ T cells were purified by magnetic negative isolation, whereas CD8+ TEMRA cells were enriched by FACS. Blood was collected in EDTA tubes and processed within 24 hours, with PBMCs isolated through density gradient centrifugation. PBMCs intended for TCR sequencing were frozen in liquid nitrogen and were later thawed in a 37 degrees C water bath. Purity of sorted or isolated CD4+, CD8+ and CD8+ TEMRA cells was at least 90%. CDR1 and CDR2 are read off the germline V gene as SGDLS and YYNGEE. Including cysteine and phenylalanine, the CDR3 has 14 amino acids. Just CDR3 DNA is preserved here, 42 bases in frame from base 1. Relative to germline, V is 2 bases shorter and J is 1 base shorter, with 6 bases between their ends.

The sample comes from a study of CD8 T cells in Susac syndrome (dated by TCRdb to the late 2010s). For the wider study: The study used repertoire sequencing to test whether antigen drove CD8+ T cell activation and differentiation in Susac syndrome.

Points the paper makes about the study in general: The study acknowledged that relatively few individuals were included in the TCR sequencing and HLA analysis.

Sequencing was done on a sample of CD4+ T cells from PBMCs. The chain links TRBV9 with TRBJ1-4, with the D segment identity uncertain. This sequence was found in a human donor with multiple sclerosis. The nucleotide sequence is TGTGCCAGCAGCGTTGGGTTAACTAATGAAAAACTGTTTTTT. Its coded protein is CASSVGLTNEKLFF. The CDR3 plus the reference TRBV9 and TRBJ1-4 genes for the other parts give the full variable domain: DSGVTQTPKHLITATGQRVTLRCSPRSGDLSVYWYQQSLDQGLQFLIQYYNGEERAKGNILERFSAQQFPDLHSELNLSSLELGDSALYFCASSVGLTNEKLFFGSGTQLSVL.